This TCR beta chain was sequenced for a study of T cells expressing NK-cell markers. Study details: Seven of the eight sequenced donors were HCMV-seropositive; one was seronegative.

Germline CDR1 and CDR2: SGHAT and FQNNGV. The CDR3 is made up of 14 amino acids. TCRdb re-called the 5' RACE reads and shows each CDR3 protein once, DNA omitted. The data show about 460,000 distinct CDR3 sequences, and the top ten clones hold approximately 1.5%. The clonotype originates from a woman in her forties or fifties in good health. The chain joins TRBV11-2 to TRBJ1-2. The source material was blood T cells: a sorted CD56 or NKG2C T cell subset, CD4+ or CD8+ T cells, or bulk PBMC T cells (not recorded which). The CDR3 here is CASSLDRVGYGYTF.